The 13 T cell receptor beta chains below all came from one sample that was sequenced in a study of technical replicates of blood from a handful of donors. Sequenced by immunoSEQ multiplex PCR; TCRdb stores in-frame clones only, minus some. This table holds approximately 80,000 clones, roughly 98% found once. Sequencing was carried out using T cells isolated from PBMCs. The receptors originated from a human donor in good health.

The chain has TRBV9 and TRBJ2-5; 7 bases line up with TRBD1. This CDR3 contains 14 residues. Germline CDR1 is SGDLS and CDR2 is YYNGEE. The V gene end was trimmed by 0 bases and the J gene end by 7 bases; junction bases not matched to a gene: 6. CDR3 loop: CASSVVTGEGTQYF. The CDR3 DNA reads TGTGCCAGCAGCGTAGTTACAGGGGAAGGGACCCAGTACTTC. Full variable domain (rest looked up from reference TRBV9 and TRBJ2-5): DSGVTQTPKHLITATGQRVTLRCSPRSGDLSVYWYQQSLDQGLQFLIQYYNGEERAKGNILERFSAQQFPDLHSELNLSSLELGDSALYFCASSVVTGEGTQYFGPGTRLLVL.

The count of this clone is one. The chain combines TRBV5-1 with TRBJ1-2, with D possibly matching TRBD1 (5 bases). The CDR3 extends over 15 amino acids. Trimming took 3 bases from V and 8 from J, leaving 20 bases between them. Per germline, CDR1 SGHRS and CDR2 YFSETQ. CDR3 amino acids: CASSSFLTQGEGYTF. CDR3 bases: TGCGCCAGCAGCTCGTTCCTGACTCAGGGCGAGGGCTACACCTTC. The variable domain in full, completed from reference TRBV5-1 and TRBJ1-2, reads KAGVTQTPRYLIKTRGQQVTLSCSPISGHRSVSWYQQTPGQGLQFLFEYFSETQRNKGNFPGRFSGRQFSNSRSEMNVSTLELGDSALYLCASSSFLTQGEGYTFGSGTRLTVV.

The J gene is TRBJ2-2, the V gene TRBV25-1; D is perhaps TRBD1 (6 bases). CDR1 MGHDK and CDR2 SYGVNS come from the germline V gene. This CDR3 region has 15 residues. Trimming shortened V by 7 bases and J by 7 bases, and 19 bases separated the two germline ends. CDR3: CASTDPSRGDGELFF. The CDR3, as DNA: TGTGCCAGCACCGACCCCAGCAGGGGAGACGGGGAGCTGTTTTTT.

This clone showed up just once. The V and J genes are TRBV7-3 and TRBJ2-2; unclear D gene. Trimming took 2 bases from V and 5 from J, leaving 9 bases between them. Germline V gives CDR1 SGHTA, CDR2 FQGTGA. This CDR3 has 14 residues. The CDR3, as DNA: TGTGCCAGCAGCTTAGCGCTCTTTACCGGGGAGCTGTTTTTT. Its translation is CASSLALFTGELFF.

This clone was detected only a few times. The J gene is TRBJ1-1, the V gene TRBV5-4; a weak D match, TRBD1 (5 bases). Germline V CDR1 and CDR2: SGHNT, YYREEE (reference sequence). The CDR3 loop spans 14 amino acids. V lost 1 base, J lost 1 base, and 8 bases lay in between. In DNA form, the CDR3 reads TGTGCCAGCAGCTTGTCCAGGGAGAACACTGAAGCTTTCTTT. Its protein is CASSLSRENTEAFF.

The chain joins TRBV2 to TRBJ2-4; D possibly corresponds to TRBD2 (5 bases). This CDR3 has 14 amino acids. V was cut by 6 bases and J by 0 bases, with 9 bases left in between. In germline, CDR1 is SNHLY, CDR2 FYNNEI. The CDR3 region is CASSLGLAKNIQYF. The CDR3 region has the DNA TGTGCCAGCAGCCTTGGACTAGCCAAAAACATTCAGTACTTC.

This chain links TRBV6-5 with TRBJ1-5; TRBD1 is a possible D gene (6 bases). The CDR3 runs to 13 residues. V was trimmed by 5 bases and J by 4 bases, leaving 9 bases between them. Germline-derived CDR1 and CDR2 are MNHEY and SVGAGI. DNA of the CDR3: TGTGCCAGCAGTACTCAGGGGAATCAGCCCCAGCATTTT. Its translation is CASSTQGNQPQHF.

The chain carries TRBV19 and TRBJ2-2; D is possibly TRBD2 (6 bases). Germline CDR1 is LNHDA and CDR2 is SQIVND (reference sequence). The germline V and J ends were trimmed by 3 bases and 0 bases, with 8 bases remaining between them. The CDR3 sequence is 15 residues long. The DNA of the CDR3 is TGTGCCAGTAGTATTTGGGGGGCGAACACCGGGGAGCTGTTTTTT. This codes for CASSIWGANTGELFF.

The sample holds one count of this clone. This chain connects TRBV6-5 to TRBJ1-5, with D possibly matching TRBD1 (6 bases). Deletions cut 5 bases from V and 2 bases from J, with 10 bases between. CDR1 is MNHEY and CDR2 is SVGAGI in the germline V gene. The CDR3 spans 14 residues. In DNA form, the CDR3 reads TGTGCCAGCAGTCCAGGGGTTCGCAATCAGCCCCAGCATTTT. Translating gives CASSPGVRNQPQHF.

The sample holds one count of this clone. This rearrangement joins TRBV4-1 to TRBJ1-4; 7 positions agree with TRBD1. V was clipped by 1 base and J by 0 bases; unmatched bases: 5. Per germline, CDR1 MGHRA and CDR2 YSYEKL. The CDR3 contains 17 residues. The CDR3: CASSQVWQGATNEKLFF. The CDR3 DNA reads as TGCGCCAGCAGCCAAGTATGGCAGGGGGCAACTAATGAAAAACTGTTTTTT.

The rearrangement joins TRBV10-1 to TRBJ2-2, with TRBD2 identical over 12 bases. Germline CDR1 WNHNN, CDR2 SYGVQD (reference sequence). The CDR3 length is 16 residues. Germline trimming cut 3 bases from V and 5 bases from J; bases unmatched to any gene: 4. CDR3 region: CASSDPLAGGTGELFF. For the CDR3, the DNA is TGCGCCAGCAGTGACCCACTAGCGGGAGGTACCGGGGAGCTGTTTTTT.

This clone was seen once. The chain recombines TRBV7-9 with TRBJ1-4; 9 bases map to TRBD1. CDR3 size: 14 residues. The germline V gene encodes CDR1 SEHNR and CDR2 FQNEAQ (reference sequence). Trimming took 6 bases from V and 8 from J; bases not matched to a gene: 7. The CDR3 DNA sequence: TGTGCCAGCAGGTCCGGGACAGGGATAGAAAAACTGTTTTTT. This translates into CASRSGTGIEKLFF.

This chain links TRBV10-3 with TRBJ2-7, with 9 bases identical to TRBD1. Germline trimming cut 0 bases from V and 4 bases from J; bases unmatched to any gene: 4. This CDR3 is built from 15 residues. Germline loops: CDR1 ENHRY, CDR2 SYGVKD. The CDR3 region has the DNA TGTGCCATCAGTGAGTCGTCCGGGACAGGGTACGAGCAGTACTTC. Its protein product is CAISESSGTGYEQYF.